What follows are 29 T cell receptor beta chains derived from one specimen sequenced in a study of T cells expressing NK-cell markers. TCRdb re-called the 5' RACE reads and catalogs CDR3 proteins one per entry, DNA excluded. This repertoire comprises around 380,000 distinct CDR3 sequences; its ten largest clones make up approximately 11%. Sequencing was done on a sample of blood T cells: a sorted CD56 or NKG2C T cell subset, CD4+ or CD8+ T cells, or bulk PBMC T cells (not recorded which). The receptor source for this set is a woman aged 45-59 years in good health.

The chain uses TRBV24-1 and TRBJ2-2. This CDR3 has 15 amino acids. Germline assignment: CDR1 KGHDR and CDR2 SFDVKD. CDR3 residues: CATSDTEFGTGELFF.

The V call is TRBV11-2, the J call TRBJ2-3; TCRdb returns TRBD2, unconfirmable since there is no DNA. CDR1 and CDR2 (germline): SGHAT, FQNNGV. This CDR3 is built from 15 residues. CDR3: CASSLEASDTDTQYF.

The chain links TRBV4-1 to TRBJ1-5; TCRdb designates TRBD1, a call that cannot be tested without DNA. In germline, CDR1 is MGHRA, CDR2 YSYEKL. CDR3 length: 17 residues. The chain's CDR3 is CASSQFDRNGRNQPQHF.

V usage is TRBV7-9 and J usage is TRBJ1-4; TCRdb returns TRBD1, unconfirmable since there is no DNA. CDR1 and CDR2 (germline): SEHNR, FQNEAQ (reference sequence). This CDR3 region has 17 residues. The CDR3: CASPLEGAERTNEKLFF.

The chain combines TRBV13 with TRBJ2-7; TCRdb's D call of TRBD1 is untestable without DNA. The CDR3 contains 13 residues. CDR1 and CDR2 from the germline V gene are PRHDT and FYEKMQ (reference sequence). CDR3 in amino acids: CASSEGQGYEQYF.

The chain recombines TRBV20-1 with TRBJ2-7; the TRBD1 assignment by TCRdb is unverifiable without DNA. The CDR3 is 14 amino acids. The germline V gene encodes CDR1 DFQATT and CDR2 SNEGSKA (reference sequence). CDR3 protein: CSARKTGGWYEQYF.

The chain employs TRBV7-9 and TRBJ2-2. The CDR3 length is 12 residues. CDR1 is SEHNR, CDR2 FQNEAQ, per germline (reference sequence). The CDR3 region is CASWPYTGELFF.

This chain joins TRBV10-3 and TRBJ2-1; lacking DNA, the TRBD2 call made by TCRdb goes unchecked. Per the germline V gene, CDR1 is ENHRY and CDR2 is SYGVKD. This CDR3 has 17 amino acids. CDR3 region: CAISGRTASSSYNEQFF.

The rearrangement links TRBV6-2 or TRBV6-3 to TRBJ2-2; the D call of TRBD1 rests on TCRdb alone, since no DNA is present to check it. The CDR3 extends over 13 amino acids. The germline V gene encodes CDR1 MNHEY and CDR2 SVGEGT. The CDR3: CATLGQNTGELFF.

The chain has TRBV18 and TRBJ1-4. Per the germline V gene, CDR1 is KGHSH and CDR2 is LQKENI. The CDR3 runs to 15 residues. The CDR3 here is CASSLRGSPNEKLFF.

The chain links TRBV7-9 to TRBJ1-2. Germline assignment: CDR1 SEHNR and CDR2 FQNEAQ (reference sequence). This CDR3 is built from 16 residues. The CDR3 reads CASSSLSGASNYGYTF.

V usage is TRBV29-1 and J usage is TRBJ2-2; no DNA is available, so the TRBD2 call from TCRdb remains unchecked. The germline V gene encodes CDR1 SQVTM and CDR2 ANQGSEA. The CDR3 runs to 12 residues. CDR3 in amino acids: CSVEWESGELFF.

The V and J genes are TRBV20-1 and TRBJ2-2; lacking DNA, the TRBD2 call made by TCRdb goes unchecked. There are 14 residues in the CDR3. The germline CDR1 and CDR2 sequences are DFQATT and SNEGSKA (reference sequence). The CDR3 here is CSAPRAGGTGELFF.

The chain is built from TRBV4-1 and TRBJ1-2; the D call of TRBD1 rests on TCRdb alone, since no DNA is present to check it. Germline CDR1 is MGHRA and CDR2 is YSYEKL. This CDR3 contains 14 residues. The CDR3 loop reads CASSPEGGAYGYTF.

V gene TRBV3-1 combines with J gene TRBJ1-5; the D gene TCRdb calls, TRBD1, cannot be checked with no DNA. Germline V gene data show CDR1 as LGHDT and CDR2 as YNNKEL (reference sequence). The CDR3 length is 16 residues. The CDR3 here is CASSQEAIGGGQPQHF. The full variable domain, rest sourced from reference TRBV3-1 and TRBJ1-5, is DTAVSQTPKYLVTQMGNDKSIKCEQNLGHDTMYWYKQDSKKFLKIMFSYNNKELIINETVPNRFSPKSPDKAHLNLHINSLELGDSAVYFCASSQEAIGGGQPQHFGDGTRLSIL.

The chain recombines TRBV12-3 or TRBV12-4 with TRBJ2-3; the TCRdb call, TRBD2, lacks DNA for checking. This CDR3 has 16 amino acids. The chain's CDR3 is CASSLSAGGRTDTQYF.

This CDR3 reads CASSLGPHRNPGANVLTF. The chain uses TRBV7-3 and TRBJ2-6. The CDR3 runs to 18 residues. Looked up from germline, CDR1 is SGHTA and CDR2 is FQGTGA.

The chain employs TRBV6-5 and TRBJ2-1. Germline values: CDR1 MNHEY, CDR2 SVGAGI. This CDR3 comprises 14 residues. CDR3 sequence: CASSYDSYYNEQFF.

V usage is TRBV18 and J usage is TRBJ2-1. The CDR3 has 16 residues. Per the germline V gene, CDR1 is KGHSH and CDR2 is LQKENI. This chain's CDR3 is CASSPSKGSSYNEQFF.

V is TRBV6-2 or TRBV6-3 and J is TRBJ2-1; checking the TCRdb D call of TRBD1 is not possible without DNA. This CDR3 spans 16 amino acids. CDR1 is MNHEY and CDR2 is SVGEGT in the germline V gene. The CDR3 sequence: CASRPPRDRGYNEQFF.

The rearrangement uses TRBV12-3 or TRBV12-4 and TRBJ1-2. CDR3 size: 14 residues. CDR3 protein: CASSPMSGPYGYTF.

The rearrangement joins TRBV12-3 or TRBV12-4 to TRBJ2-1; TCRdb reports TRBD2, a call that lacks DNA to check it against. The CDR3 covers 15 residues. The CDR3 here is CASTPLAGARVEQFF.

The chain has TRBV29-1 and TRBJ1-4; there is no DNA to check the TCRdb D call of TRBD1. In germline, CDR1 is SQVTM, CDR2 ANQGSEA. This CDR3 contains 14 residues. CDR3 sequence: CSVEKSGGGEKLFF.

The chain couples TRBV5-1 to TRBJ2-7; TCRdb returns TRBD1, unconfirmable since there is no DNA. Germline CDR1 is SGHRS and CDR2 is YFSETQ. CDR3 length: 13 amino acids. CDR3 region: CASRLDRTYEQYF.

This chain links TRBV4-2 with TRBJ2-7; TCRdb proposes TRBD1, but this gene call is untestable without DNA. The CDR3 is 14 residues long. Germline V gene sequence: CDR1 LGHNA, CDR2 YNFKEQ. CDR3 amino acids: CASSQEHRTYEQYF.

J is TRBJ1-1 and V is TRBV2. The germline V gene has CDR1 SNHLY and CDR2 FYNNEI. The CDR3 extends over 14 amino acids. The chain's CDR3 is CASRVQLRNTEAFF.

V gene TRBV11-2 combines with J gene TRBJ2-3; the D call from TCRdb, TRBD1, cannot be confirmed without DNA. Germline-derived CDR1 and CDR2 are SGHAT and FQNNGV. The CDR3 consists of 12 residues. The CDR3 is CASQGEADTQYF.

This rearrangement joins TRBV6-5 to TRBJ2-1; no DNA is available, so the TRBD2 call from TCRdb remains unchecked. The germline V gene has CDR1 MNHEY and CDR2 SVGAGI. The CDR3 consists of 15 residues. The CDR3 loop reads CASSQGSSGTNEQFF.

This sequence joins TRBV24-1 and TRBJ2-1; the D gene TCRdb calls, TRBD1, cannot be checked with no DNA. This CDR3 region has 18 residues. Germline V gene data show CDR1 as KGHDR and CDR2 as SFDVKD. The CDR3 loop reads CATSGPGGDHQTYNEQFF.